This TCR beta chain comes out of a study of CXCR3-negative and CXCR3-positive naive CD8 T cells. Germline CDR1 and CDR2: DFQATT and SNEGSKA (reference sequence). The CDR3 sequence is 15 residues long. Libraries were UMI-labeled 5' RACE TRB cDNA. Reanalyzing the 5' RACE reads, TCRdb keeps one entry per CDR3 protein, without DNA. Its clone listing holds fewer than 55,000 distinct CDR3 sequences. This chain links TRBV20-1 with TRBJ2-5; the D gene TCRdb calls, TRBD1, cannot be checked with no DNA. This receptor was identified in a human donor in good health. Some clones in this sample may be carry-over from other donors' samples. The sequenced sample consisted of naive CXCR3- CD8+ T cells from blood. Subset specified: CD45RO-CCR7+CD27+CD95- naive CD8+ T cells lacking CXCR3 (TNR3-). CDR3 in amino acids: CSARNPGQPRETQYF.